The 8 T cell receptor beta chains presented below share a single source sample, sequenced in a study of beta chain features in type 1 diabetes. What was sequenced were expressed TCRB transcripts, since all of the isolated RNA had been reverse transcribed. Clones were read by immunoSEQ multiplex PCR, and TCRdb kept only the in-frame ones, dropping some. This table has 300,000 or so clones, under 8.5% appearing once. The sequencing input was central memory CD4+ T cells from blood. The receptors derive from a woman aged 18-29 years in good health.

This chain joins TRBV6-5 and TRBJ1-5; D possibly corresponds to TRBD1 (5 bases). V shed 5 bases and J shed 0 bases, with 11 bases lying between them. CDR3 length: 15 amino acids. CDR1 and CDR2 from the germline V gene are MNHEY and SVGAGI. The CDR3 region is CASSHRDGSNQPQHF. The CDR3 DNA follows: TGTGCCAGCAGTCACCGGGACGGTAGCAATCAGCCCCAGCATTTT.

This CDR3 is CASSLLGVGYTF. The CDR3 DNA reads as TGTGCCAGCAGCTTATTGGGGGTGGGCTACACCTTC. V and J are TRBV7-2 and TRBJ1-2, with a tentative D call TRBD1 (5 bases). V shed 2 bases and J shed 8 bases, with 9 bases lying between them. The CDR3 is 12 residues long. Germline CDR1 is SGHTA and CDR2 is FQGNSA.

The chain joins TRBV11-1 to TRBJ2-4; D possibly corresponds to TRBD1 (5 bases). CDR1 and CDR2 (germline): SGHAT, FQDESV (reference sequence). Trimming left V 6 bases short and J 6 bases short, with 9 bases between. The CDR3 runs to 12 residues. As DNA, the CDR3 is TGTGCCAGCAGTCAGGGTTCAAACATTCAGTACTTC. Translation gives CASSQGSNIQYF. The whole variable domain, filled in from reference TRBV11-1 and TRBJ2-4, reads EAEVAQSPRYKITEKSQAVAFWCDPISGHATLYWYRQILGQGPELLVQFQDESVVDDSQLPKDRFSAERLKGVDSTLKIQPAELGDSAMYLCASSQGSNIQYFGAGTRLSVL.

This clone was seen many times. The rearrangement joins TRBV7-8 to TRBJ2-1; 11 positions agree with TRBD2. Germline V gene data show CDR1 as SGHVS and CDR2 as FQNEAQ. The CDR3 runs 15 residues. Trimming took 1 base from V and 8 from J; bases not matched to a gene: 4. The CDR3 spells CASSLELAGVYEQFF. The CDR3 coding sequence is TGTGCCAGCAGCTTAGAACTAGCGGGAGTCTATGAGCAGTTCTTC.

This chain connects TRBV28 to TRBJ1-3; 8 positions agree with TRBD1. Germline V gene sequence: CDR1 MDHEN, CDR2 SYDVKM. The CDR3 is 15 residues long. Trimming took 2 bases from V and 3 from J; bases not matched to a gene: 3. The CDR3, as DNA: TGTGCCAGCAGTTTAGACAGGGGAATTGGAAACACCATATATTTT. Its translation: CASSLDRGIGNTIYF.

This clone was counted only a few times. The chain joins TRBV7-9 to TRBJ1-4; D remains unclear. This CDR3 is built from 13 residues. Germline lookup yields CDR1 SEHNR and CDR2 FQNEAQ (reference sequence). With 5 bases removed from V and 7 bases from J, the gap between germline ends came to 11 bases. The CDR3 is CASSPRWGEKLFF. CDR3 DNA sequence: TGTGCCAGCAGCCCCCGGTGGGGTGAAAAACTGTTTTTT. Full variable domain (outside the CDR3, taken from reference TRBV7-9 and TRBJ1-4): DTGVSQNPRHKITKRGQNVTFRCDPISEHNRLYWYRQTLGQGPEFLTYFQNEAQLEKSRLLSDRFSAERPKGSFSTLEIQRTEQGDSAMYLCASSPRWGEKLFFGSGTQLSVL.

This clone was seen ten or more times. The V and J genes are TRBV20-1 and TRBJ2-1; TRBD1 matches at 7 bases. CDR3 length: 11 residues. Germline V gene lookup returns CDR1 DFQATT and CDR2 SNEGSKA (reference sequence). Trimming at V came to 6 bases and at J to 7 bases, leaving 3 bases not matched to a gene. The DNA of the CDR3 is TGCAGTGCAAACAGGGGTAATGAGCAGTTCTTC. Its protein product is CSANRGNEQFF.

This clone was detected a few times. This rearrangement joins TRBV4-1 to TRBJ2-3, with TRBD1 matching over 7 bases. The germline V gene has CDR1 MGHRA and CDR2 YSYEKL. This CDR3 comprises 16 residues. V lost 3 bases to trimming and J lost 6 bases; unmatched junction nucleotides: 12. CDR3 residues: CASSQATGAFLDTQYF. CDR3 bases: TGCGCCAGCAGCCAGGCTACAGGGGCCTTCCTGGATACGCAGTATTTT.